Listed here are 6 T cell receptor beta chains from one sample, sequenced in a study of beta chain features in type 1 diabetes. The investigators reverse transcribed all of the isolated RNA, so they sequenced expressed TCRB transcripts. The table came from immunoSEQ multiplex PCR; TCRdb's copy has only in-frame clones and leaves some out. The table has around 430,000 clones, roughly 30% seen once. The sample was naive CD4+ T cells from blood. These receptor sequences come from a man between 18 and 29 years old in good health.

The chain carries TRBV7-2 and TRBJ2-3; TRBD2 agrees at 8 bases. Germline trimming cut 5 bases from V and 6 bases from J; bases unmatched to any gene: 10. The germline CDR1 and CDR2 sequences are SGHTA and FQGNSA. The length of the CDR3 is 15 residues. The CDR3 region has the DNA TGTGCCAGCAGCCCCAGCGGGAGTGGGGAGGATACGCAGTATTTT. Translating gives CASSPSGSGEDTQYF. The complete variable domain, with remaining parts taken from reference TRBV7-2 and TRBJ2-3, reads GAGVSQSPSNKVTEKGKDVELRCDPISGHTALYWYRQSLGQGLEFLIYFQGNSAPDKSGLPSDRFSAERTGGSVSTLTIQRTQQEDSAVYLCASSPSGSGEDTQYFGPGTRLTVL.

This clone was seen more than once but under ten times. This chain joins TRBV2 and TRBJ2-3; D may be TRBD2 (6 bases). Germline V gene lookup returns CDR1 SNHLY and CDR2 FYNNEI. This CDR3 spans 15 amino acids. The V and J ends lost 7 bases and 1 base respectively, with 15 bases between them. CDR3: CASTSRASGTDTQYF. CDR3 DNA: TGTGCCAGCACCTCCCGTGCTAGCGGCACAGATACGCAGTATTTT.

This clone has more than one count but fewer than ten. The chain recombines TRBV14 with TRBJ2-5; 8 bases align to TRBD2. Germline-derived CDR1 and CDR2 are SGHDN and FVKESK. This CDR3 has 17 amino acids. The ends lost 0 bases at V and 7 bases at J; junction bases unmatched: 13. CDR3 residues: CASSQDYGGRIWATQYF. The CDR3 nucleotides are TGTGCCAGCAGCCAAGATTACGGCGGGAGGATTTGGGCGACCCAGTACTTC.

In this sample, this clone turned up once. The gene calls are TRBV2 and TRBJ1-1; D unclear. The CDR3 totals 13 residues. V was shortened by 10 bases and J by 0 bases, with 12 bases between the two germline ends. CDR1 and CDR2 from the germline V gene are SNHLY and FYNNEI. The CDR3 reads CATARHLNTEAFF. In DNA form, the CDR3 reads TGTGCCACCGCGAGACACCTGAACACTGAAGCTTTCTTT.

This clone occurred a few times. This sequence joins TRBV9 and TRBJ2-2; D tentatively fits TRBD1 or TRBD2 (5 bases each). V was pared by 2 bases and J by 0 bases, with 8 bases between. This CDR3 region has 15 residues. From germline, CDR1 is SGDLS and CDR2 YYNGEE. Here the CDR3 reads CASSVRGTNTGELFF. The DNA for the CDR3 is TGTGCCAGCAGCGTGAGGGGTACGAACACCGGGGAGCTGTTTTTT.

This clone appeared a few times. The V and J genes are TRBV4-1 and TRBJ2-4; TRBD1 matches at 9 bases. Unmatched junction bases numbered 9, after V lost 4 bases and J lost 2 bases. CDR3 length: 17 amino acids. The germline V gene encodes CDR1 MGHRA and CDR2 YSYEKL. The CDR3: CASSPQPGQGSKNIQYF. The CDR3 region has the DNA TGCGCCAGCAGCCCTCAACCGGGACAGGGTTCCAAAAACATTCAGTACTTC.